A few counts support the clone carrying this T cell receptor (beta chain). Its antigen is currently unknown. This specimen comes from a study of T cell repertoires in cytomegalovirus infection. Between the trimmed V and J ends, which lost 5 bases and 2 bases, there was a span of 14 bases. This CDR3 has 15 residues. Germline CDR1 is SGHVS and CDR2 is FNYEAQ. Study findings and constraints: HLA-C-restricted CMV clonotypes gave the most frequent clonotype in two of eight donors.

TCRdb redid the calling of the reads with MiXCR, one entry per CDR3 protein. The table lists 250,000 or so distinct CDR3 sequences, over 15% of them singletons. The origin of this receptor is a human donor in good health (CMV status not recorded). Some clones in this sample may be carry-over from other donors' samples. The V gene is TRBV7-6, the J gene TRBJ2-3; D may be TRBD2 (6 bases). What was sequenced was CD8+ T cells from PBMCs. In DNA form, the CDR3 reads TGTGCCAGCAGCCCGACGGGACTTTACACAGATACGCAGTATTTT. It codes for CASSPTGLYTDTQYF.